What follows are 26 T cell receptor beta chains derived from one specimen sequenced in a study of cytomegalovirus exposure and HLA in healthy donors. Sequencing was performed with immunoSEQ multiplex PCR; in TCRdb, only in-frame clones are kept and a portion is missing. The sample shows some 150,000 clones, about 87% of them seen only once. Sequenced material: PBMCs. All receptors come from a woman in her thirties in good health and CMV-seronegative.

The chain carries TRBV4-3 and TRBJ1-2; D is unresolved. CDR3 length: 13 amino acids. The germline V and J ends were trimmed by 0 bases and 6 bases, with 8 bases remaining between them. Germline CDR1 and CDR2: LGHNA and YSLEER. The CDR3 here is CASSQEGRNGYTF. The CDR3 DNA reads TGCGCCAGCAGCCAAGAGGGCAGGAATGGCTACACCTTC.

This clone was detected only once. The rearrangement uses TRBV5-4 and TRBJ1-2, with 7 bases identical to TRBD1. V trimming: 0 bases; J trimming: 0 bases; junction bases outside the gene matches: 2. The length of the CDR3 is 15 residues. Germline V lookup: CDR1 SGHNT, CDR2 YYREEE (reference sequence). CDR3 residues: CASSLDRGTNYGYTF. The CDR3 DNA reads TGTGCCAGCAGCTTGGACAGGGGAACTAACTATGGCTACACCTTC.

This clone has just one count. The chain couples TRBV5-1 to TRBJ1-1, with D possibly TRBD1 on 6 matching bases. The V end lost 6 bases, the J end lost 5 bases, and 26 bases lay between the germline ends. Per germline, CDR1 SGHRS and CDR2 YFSETQ. The CDR3 extends over 17 amino acids. Written as DNA, the CDR3 is TGCGCCAGCACCGGGGGGCGCGACGTCGGGGTCGGAACTGAAGCTTTCTTT. Its protein is CASTGGRDVGVGTEAFF.

V usage is TRBV6-5 and J usage is TRBJ2-3, with 9 bases lining up with TRBD2. The ends lost 6 bases at V and 1 base at J; junction bases unmatched: 2. Per the germline V gene, CDR1 is MNHEY and CDR2 is SVGAGI. The CDR3 runs 14 residues. The chain's CDR3 is CASRASGGTDTQYF. The CDR3 nucleotides read TGTGCCAGCAGGGCTAGCGGGGGCACAGATACGCAGTATTTT.

The V call is TRBV5-1, the J call TRBJ2-5; D is ambiguous. There are 12 residues in the CDR3. V lost 2 bases to trimming and J lost 4 bases, with 6 bases between them. Germline CDR1 SGHRS, CDR2 YFSETQ. The CDR3 region is CASSLDSETQYF. The CDR3 nucleotides read TGCGCCAGCAGCTTAGACTCAGAGACCCAGTACTTC. Combining the CDR3 with reference TRBV5-1 and TRBJ2-5 gives the whole variable domain KAGVTQTPRYLIKTRGQQVTLSCSPISGHRSVSWYQQTPGQGLQFLFEYFSETQRNKGNFPGRFSGRQFSNSRSEMNVSTLELGDSALYLCASSLDSETQYFGPGTRLLVL.

Comments on this clone: The junction departs from germline at one end; a sequencing error may be responsible. This chain connects TRBV7-9 to TRBJ1-5; D ambiguous. The CDR3 is made up of 17 amino acids. CDR1 SEHNR and CDR2 FQNEAQ come from the germline V gene (reference sequence). The CDR3: CASSPDGRSVSDQPQHF. Written as DNA, the CDR3 is TGTGCCAGCAGCCCGGACGGGAGGTCAGTTAGCGATCAGCCCCAGCATTTT.

This chain joins TRBV6-6 and TRBJ1-2, with no clear D. The V gene lost 6 bases and the J gene lost 4 bases, with 6 bases spanning the gap. Germline values: CDR1 MNHNY, CDR2 SVGAGI (reference sequence). The CDR3 covers 11 residues. The CDR3 protein is CASSGIYGYTF. The CDR3 nucleotides are TGTGCCAGCAGCGGGATCTATGGCTACACCTTC.

The chain combines TRBV7-9 with TRBJ2-7, with a tentative D call TRBD2 (5 bases). V was trimmed by 3 bases and J by 2 bases, leaving 8 bases between them. Germline CDR1 SEHNR, CDR2 FQNEAQ (reference sequence). CDR3 length: 13 amino acids. The CDR3 protein is CASSFSGTYEQYF. CDR3 nucleotides: TGTGCCAGCAGCTTTTCCGGGACCTACGAGCAGTACTTC.

This chain links TRBV7-2 with TRBJ2-7; no firm D call. Germline values: CDR1 SGHTA, CDR2 FQGNSA. The CDR3 is 12 amino acids. V lost 2 bases, J lost 3 bases, and 5 bases lay in between. The CDR3 sequence is CASSLLDYEQYF. The DNA of the CDR3 is TGTGCCAGCAGCTTACTAGACTACGAGCAGTACTTC.

The chain joins TRBV30 to TRBJ1-1, with TRBD1 identical over 8 bases. Unmatched junction bases numbered 4, after V lost 0 bases and J lost 1 base. CDR3 length: 15 residues. The germline V gene encodes CDR1 GTSNPN and CDR2 SVGIG (reference sequence). The CDR3 here is CAWSVSGTGNTEAFF. DNA for the CDR3: TGTGCCTGGAGTGTTTCCGGGACAGGGAACACTGAAGCTTTCTTT.

DNA of the CDR3: TGTGCCAGCAGCTTATCACAGGGTAGTGGGAACGAGCAGTACTTC. The encoded protein is CASSLSQGSGNEQYF. This rearrangement joins TRBV11-2 to TRBJ2-7; tentative D call: TRBD1 (6 bases). V was shortened by 2 bases and J by 5 bases, with 16 bases between the two germline ends. CDR1 SGHAT and CDR2 FQNNGV come from the germline V gene. The CDR3 extends over 15 amino acids.

The chain recombines TRBV15 with TRBJ2-3, with unresolved D. The CDR3 has 12 residues. The germline V and J ends were trimmed by 0 bases and 6 bases, with 4 bases remaining between them. CDR1 and CDR2 from the germline V gene are LNHNV and YYDKDF (reference sequence). CDR3 protein: CATSRDQDTQYF. The DNA for the CDR3 is TGTGCCACCAGCAGAGATCAGGATACGCAGTATTTT.

The chain combines TRBV10-1 with TRBJ1-1; TRBD1 agrees at 10 bases. Germline V gene sequence: CDR1 WNHNN, CDR2 SYGVQD (reference sequence). With V trimmed by 2 bases and J by 4 bases, 7 bases remained unmatched. The CDR3 length is 16 residues. CDR3 DNA sequence: TGCGCCAGCAGTGAGAGGACAGGGGGATTTGGCACTGAAGCTTTCTTT. Protein sequence: CASSERTGGFGTEAFF.

The chain has TRBV5-1 and TRBJ2-1, with TRBD2 identical over 7 bases. Per the germline V gene, CDR1 is SGHRS and CDR2 is YFSETQ. CDR3 length equals 18 residues. J was trimmed by 0 bases and V by 3 bases; bases with no gene match: 12. CDR3 region: CASSSVGGGQSSYNEQFF. CDR3 sequence (DNA): TGCGCCAGCAGCTCTGTTGGGGGGGGTCAGAGCTCCTACAATGAGCAGTTCTTC.

The chain couples TRBV4-1 to TRBJ1-5; no definite D call. Trimming left V 0 bases short and J 6 bases short, with 12 bases between. The germline V gene encodes CDR1 MGHRA and CDR2 YSYEKL. The CDR3 is made up of 15 amino acids. The CDR3 DNA follows: TGCGCCAGCAGCCAAGATGAATCGGGTCCTCAGCCCCAGCATTTT. Protein product: CASSQDESGPQPQHF.

The CDR3 region is CASSGGGTEAFF. DNA of the CDR3: TGTGCCAGCAGCGGGGGGGGCACTGAAGCTTTCTTT. This chain joins TRBV7-9 and TRBJ1-1; TRBD1 might be the D (5 bases). The V and J ends lost 5 bases and 4 bases respectively, with 8 bases between them. The CDR3 spans 12 residues. Germline lookup yields CDR1 SEHNR and CDR2 FQNEAQ (reference sequence).

This chain joins TRBV30 and TRBJ1-1, with TRBD1 matching over 8 bases. Germline lookup yields CDR1 GTSNPN and CDR2 SVGIG (reference sequence). The CDR3 has 10 amino acids. The V segment lost 5 bases and the J segment 11 bases; nucleotides outside the gene matches: 4. DNA of the CDR3: TGTGCCTGGGGACAGGGAACCGCTTTCTTT. Protein product: CAWGQGTAFF.

This chain connects TRBV10-2 to TRBJ2-3; weak D call: TRBD2 (7 bases). The CDR3 is made up of 15 amino acids. In germline, CDR1 is WSHSY, CDR2 SAAADI. Between the trimmed V and J ends, which lost 6 bases and 0 bases, there was a span of 13 bases. The CDR3: CASSGGPLSTDTQYF. In DNA form, the CDR3 reads TGCGCCAGCAGCGGGGGGCCCCTCAGCACAGATACGCAGTATTTT.

The chain combines TRBV7-9 with TRBJ1-1; TRBD1 aligns across 7 bases. This CDR3 has 14 amino acids. Germline V gives CDR1 SEHNR, CDR2 FQNEAQ (reference sequence). V trimming: 5 bases; J trimming: 6 bases; junction bases outside the gene matches: 9. The CDR3 region has the DNA TGTGCCAGCAGCCGACAACAGGGGTTCGCTGAAGCTTTCTTT. This gives the protein CASSRQQGFAEAFF.

This clone appeared once. The J gene is TRBJ2-7, the V gene TRBV19, with D possibly matching TRBD2 (5 bases). The CDR3 contains 14 residues. Looked up from germline, CDR1 is LNHDA and CDR2 is SQIVND (reference sequence). The V and J ends lost 3 bases and 1 base respectively, with 10 bases between them. The CDR3 DNA reads as TGTGCCAGTAGTATGTCTAGCTATTCCTACGAGCAGTACTTC. Its protein is CASSMSSYSYEQYF.

The chain couples TRBV27 to TRBJ2-3, with TRBD2 identical over 8 bases. This CDR3 comprises 15 residues. J gave up 3 bases and V 1 base, and 3 bases lay outside the gene matches. The germline gives CDR1 MNHEY, CDR2 SMNVEV (reference sequence). CDR3: CASSLFGGATDTQYF. Written as DNA, the CDR3 is TGTGCCAGCAGTTTATTCGGGGGGGCTACAGATACGCAGTATTTT.

The chain uses TRBV10-1 and TRBJ2-1; D possibly corresponds to TRBD2 (6 bases). The CDR3 contains 14 residues. V was pared by 6 bases and J by 6 bases, with 15 bases between. CDR1 and CDR2 (germline): WNHNN, SYGVQD (reference sequence). CDR3 protein: CASSAGPTINEQFF. Here the CDR3 DNA reads TGCGCCAGCAGCGCGGGACCCACAATCAATGAGCAGTTCTTC.

The chain joins TRBV11-2 to TRBJ2-1, with 16 bases identical to TRBD2. The J segment lost 7 bases and the V segment lost 5 bases, leaving 11 bases of the junction unmatched. CDR1 and CDR2 (germline): SGHAT, FQNNGV. This CDR3 comprises 18 residues. The CDR3 coding sequence is TGTGCCAGCAGCATGGGACTAGCGGGGGGGCTTCTGGGGAATGAGCAGTTCTTC. Protein: CASSMGLAGGLLGNEQFF.

This clone showed up just once. The chain couples TRBV4-1 to TRBJ2-1; D remains unclear. This CDR3 comprises 15 residues. The germline V gene encodes CDR1 MGHRA and CDR2 YSYEKL. V shed 0 bases and J shed 2 bases, with 8 bases lying between them. The CDR3 DNA sequence: TGCGCCAGCAGCCAAGAGAGTACCCCCTACAATGAGCAGTTCTTC. Encoded protein: CASSQESTPYNEQFF.

CDR3 DNA: TGTGCCAGCAGACCCGGGACAGGCACTATGAACACTGAAGCTTTCTTT. Its translation is CASRPGTGTMNTEAFF. The chain employs TRBV2 and TRBJ1-1, with 8 bases aligning to TRBD1. Losses at the gene ends were 6 bases for V and 0 bases for J; bases not matched to a gene: 9. The CDR3 runs to 16 residues. Per the germline V gene, CDR1 is SNHLY and CDR2 is FYNNEI.

V and J are TRBV5-1 and TRBJ1-1; the D gene is possibly TRBD1 (5 bases). The length of the CDR3 is 15 residues. V was trimmed by 3 bases and J by 4 bases, leaving 16 bases between them. The germline gives CDR1 SGHRS, CDR2 YFSETQ. Here the CDR3 reads CASSSAGNVGTEAFF. The CDR3 bases are TGCGCCAGCAGCTCGGCAGGGAACGTTGGCACTGAAGCTTTCTTT.